This T cell receptor (beta chain) stems from a study of T-cell reconstitution after alpha-beta-depleted transplantation in children. This sample's TCRbeta library carried unique molecular identifier barcodes. TCRdb independently ran MiXCR on the PCR reads; one entry per CDR3 protein. The data contain just under 550,000 distinct CDR3 sequences, about 16% of them singletons. V lost 5 bases, J lost 2 bases, and 15 bases lay in between. This CDR3 comprises 15 residues. The chain is built from TRBV12-3 or TRBV12-4 and TRBJ1-2; D perhaps matches TRBD1 (5 bases). This clonotype was sampled from a human donor who donated a stem cell graft to a child with acute lymphoblastic leukemia. The sample in question was PBMCs from the stem cell graft donor, obtained from the stem cell graft. As DNA, the CDR3 is TGTGCCAGCAGTCCTCCTCTCAGGGCCAACTATGGCTACACCTTC. It codes for CASSPPLRANYGYTF.